This T cell receptor (beta chain) was profiled in a study of blood T cell repertoires in COVID-19. Study-wide background: COVID-19 samples collected from the United States, Italy and Spain covered acute and convalescent phases. Sources were T cells, B-cell-depleted T cells, or PBMCs; the material itself was cDNA or gDNA.

The CDR3 spans 15 residues. CDR1 is SGHNT and CDR2 is YYREEE in the germline V gene (reference sequence). V lost 1 base, J lost 0 bases, and 8 bases lay in between. The Seattle site enrolled patients during active infection and followed them longitudinally. The assay was immunoSEQ multiplex PCR, and TCRdb's table has in-frame clones only and misses some. The table records approximately 13,000 clones, approximately 70% of them present only once. This chain uses TRBV5-4 with TRBJ1-3; tentative D call: TRBD1 (5 bases). The clonotype was recovered from a man between 60 and 70 years old with COVID-19, enrolled during active disease. Sequencing used peripheral blood. CDR3 DNA sequence: TGTGCCAGCAGCTTGTGGCAGGGCTCTGGAAACACCATATATTTT. It specifies CASSLWQGSGNTIYF.